This TCR beta chain emerged from a study of blood T cells in healthy people across ages. Overall study results and limits: Estimated diversity, derived from one million T cells, was regarded as an underestimate.

Donors ranged from about 6 to 95 years old and were healthy Caucasians in Russia. The authors isolated at least 6.5 million PBMCs per sample. Regarding this clonotype: Antigen specificity is unknown.

V lost 4 bases and J 5 bases, leaving 8 bases between the germline ends. CDR1 and CDR2 (germline): SQVTM, ANQGSEA. The CDR3 is made up of 11 amino acids. Sample-barcoded 5' priming and a J-beta primer mix drove a second PCR of about 7 to 11 cycles. TCRdb analysed the 5' RACE reads with MiXCR anew, one entry per CDR3 protein. The sample holds over 750,000 distinct CDR3 sequences, roughly 25% seen once. The same sample was also used in a study of T cells of mothers and their children.

The TCR sequence derives from a boy aged 5 to 17 in good health. Material: blood. J is TRBJ2-5 and V is TRBV29-1; no clear D. The chain's CDR3 is CSVGVGETQYF. CDR3 DNA sequence: TGCAGCGTTGGGGTGGGTGAGACCCAGTACTTC.